The 21 T cell receptor beta chains presented below share a single source sample, sequenced in a study of blood T cell repertoires in COVID-19. The assay was immunoSEQ multiplex PCR, and TCRdb's table has in-frame clones only and misses some. In the table there are approximately 490,000 clones, about 90% of which are singletons. What was sequenced was PBMCs or T cells enriched from blood (not recorded which). The receptors were gathered from a woman between 18 and 30 years old who had recovered from COVID-19.

In its sample, this clone was seen many times. V and J are TRBV5-1 and TRBJ2-1, with 13 bases matching TRBD2. Per the germline V gene, CDR1 is SGHRS and CDR2 is YFSETQ. The CDR3 spans 17 residues. J was trimmed by 3 bases and V by 0 bases; bases with no gene match: 3. CDR3 region: CASSLGRTSGGYNEQFF. The CDR3 nucleotides read TGCGCCAGCAGCTTGGGCCGGACTAGCGGGGGCTACAATGAGCAGTTCTTC.

V gene TRBV7-2 combines with J gene TRBJ1-3; 10 positions agree with TRBD1. V shed 2 bases and J 7 bases; nucleotides not matched to a gene: 11. The CDR3 runs to 17 residues. Per the germline V gene, CDR1 is SGHTA and CDR2 is FQGNSA. The CDR3, as DNA: TGTGCCAGCAGCTTAAGGGACAGGGGAGAGCCCGGGAACACCATATATTTT. It translates to CASSLRDRGEPGNTIYF.

Of note for this clone: Other DNA sequences from this sample encode an identical CDR3 as well. V is TRBV6-5 and J is TRBJ1-5, with TRBD1 matching over 8 bases. V shed 11 bases, J shed 4 bases, and the junction held 4 bases outside the gene matches. From germline, CDR1 is MNHEY and CDR2 SVGAGI. This CDR3 is built from 12 residues. For the CDR3, the DNA is TGTGCCGCAGACAGGGGAAATCAGCCCCAGCATTTT. This codes for CAADRGNQPQHF.

This clone was recorded once. The V gene is TRBV2, the J gene TRBJ1-6, with D possibly being TRBD1 (5 bases). This CDR3 is 14 amino acids long. Per the germline V gene, CDR1 is SNHLY and CDR2 is FYNNEI. The ends were cut back, 7 bases at V and 9 bases at J, with 16 bases in the middle. The CDR3 protein is CASKGPGSGSPLHF. The CDR3 nucleotides read TGTGCCAGCAAGGGGCCAGGGTCGGGTTCACCCCTCCACTTT.

The chain joins TRBV6-5 to TRBJ1-5; 7 positions agree with TRBD1. V trimming: 7 bases; J trimming: 4 bases; junction bases outside the gene matches: 7. This CDR3 has 14 amino acids. Germline CDR1 reads MNHEY; CDR2 reads SVGAGI. The CDR3 coding sequence is TGTGCCAGCAACCTAGGACAGGTGAATCAGCCCCAGCATTTT. Amino acids: CASNLGQVNQPQHF.

The chain couples TRBV2 to TRBJ2-5; the D is unclear. Germline V gene lookup returns CDR1 SNHLY and CDR2 FYNNEI. The CDR3 is made up of 10 amino acids. V was shortened by 6 bases and J by 13 bases, with 12 bases between the two germline ends. The CDR3 bases are TGTGCCAGCAGAGAGTTGGTTGTGTACTTC. This codes for CASRELVVYF.

This chain uses TRBV5-5 with TRBJ2-7; tentative D call: TRBD1 (6 bases). Germline loops: CDR1 SGHKS, CDR2 YYEKEE (reference sequence). CDR3 length: 15 residues. Between the trimmed V and J ends, which lost 0 bases and 4 bases, there was a span of 14 bases. The CDR3: CASSLEGRGYYEQYF. CDR3 bases: TGTGCCAGCAGCTTGGAGGGCAGGGGATATTACGAGCAGTACTTC.

The DNA for the CDR3 is TGTGCCAGCACCCGCCCGGGTCTGAACACTGAAGCTTTCTTT. Translating gives CASTRPGLNTEAFF. The gene calls are TRBV7-8 and TRBJ1-1; D remains ambiguous. Germline V gene sequence: CDR1 SGHVS, CDR2 FQNEAQ. The germline V and J ends were trimmed by 7 bases and 0 bases, with 12 bases remaining between them. The CDR3 has 14 amino acids. Full variable domain (rest looked up from reference TRBV7-8 and TRBJ1-1): GAGVSQSPRYKVAKRGQDVALRCDPISGHVSLFWYQQALGQGPEFLTYFQNEAQLDKSGLPSDRFFAERPEGSVSTLKIQRTQQEDSAVYLCASTRPGLNTEAFFGQGTRLTVV.

The chain carries TRBV10-3 and TRBJ1-5, with D perhaps TRBD1 (6 bases). The CDR3 covers 15 residues. Per germline, CDR1 ENHRY and CDR2 SYGVKD. Between the trimmed V and J ends, which lost 0 bases and 6 bases, there was a span of 12 bases. The chain's CDR3 is CAISESRDTFQPQHF. The CDR3 region has the DNA TGTGCCATCAGTGAGTCTCGGGACACTTTTCAGCCCCAGCATTTT.

The chain combines TRBV5-4 with TRBJ2-7; 8 nucleotides match TRBD2. The CDR3 is 14 amino acids. V trimming: 2 bases; J trimming: 6 bases; junction bases outside the gene matches: 7. Germline CDR1 reads SGHNT; CDR2 reads YYREEE (reference sequence). CDR3 sequence: CASSLQNGGGEQYF. Here the CDR3 DNA reads TGTGCCAGCAGCTTACAGAACGGGGGGGGCGAGCAGTACTTC.

The sample holds one count of this clone. The chain employs TRBV30 and TRBJ2-1, with 7 bases aligning to TRBD2. V lost 2 bases and J lost 10; bases outside the gene matches: 11. The length of the CDR3 is 14 residues. The germline V gene has CDR1 GTSNPN and CDR2 SVGIG (reference sequence). CDR3 amino acids: CAWSRGGVVWEQFF. Here the CDR3 DNA reads TGTGCCTGGAGTAGGGGAGGGGTCGTGTGGGAGCAGTTCTTC. The full variable domain, completed using reference TRBV30 and TRBJ2-1, is SQTIHQWPATLVQPVGSPLSLECTVEGTSNPNLYWYRQAAGRGLQLLFYSVGIGQISSEVPQNLSASRPQDRQFILSSKKLLLSDSGFYLCAWSRGGVVWEQFFGPGTRLTVL.

This clone was recorded only once. V gene TRBV30 combines with J gene TRBJ1-2, with 11 bases fitting TRBD1. After removal of 4 bases from V and 5 bases from J, the junction contained 6 bases not matched to a gene. This CDR3 is 14 amino acids long. Germline V gene lookup returns CDR1 GTSNPN and CDR2 SVGIG (reference sequence). The CDR3 DNA reads TGTGCCTGGACAAGGACAGGGGGCTGGTATGGCTACACCTTC. It is translated as CAWTRTGGWYGYTF.

This chain uses TRBV6-1 with TRBJ1-6, with TRBD1 identical over 7 bases. CDR1 is MNHNS, CDR2 SASEGT, per germline. This CDR3 is 17 amino acids long. Trimming at V came to 3 bases and at J to 3 bases, leaving 8 bases not matched to a gene. CDR3 DNA: TGTGCCAGCAGTGACCTAAACAGGGGCAACTATAATTCACCCCTCCACTTT. Protein product: CASSDLNRGNYNSPLHF.

The chain combines TRBV30 with TRBJ1-4, with 7 bases matching TRBD1. This CDR3 spans 15 amino acids. V lost 4 bases and J lost 7; bases outside the gene matches: 12. CDR1 is GTSNPN, CDR2 SVGIG, per germline (reference sequence). CDR3 sequence: CAWNSKGGASEKLFF. The CDR3 DNA sequence: TGTGCCTGGAATAGTAAAGGGGGCGCGAGTGAAAAACTGTTTTTT.

V and J are TRBV25-1 and TRBJ2-6; 7 bases agree with TRBD1. Losses at the gene ends were 5 bases for V and 4 bases for J; bases not matched to a gene: 5. The CDR3 contains 15 residues. The germline CDR1 and CDR2 sequences are MGHDK and SYGVNS. In DNA form, the CDR3 reads TGTGCCAGCAGTCGACAGGGAACCGGGGCCAACGTCCTGACTTTC. It specifies CASSRQGTGANVLTF.

This clone is a singleton in its sample. This chain connects TRBV6-5 to TRBJ2-2; 11 bases are shared with TRBD2. Germline CDR1 and CDR2: MNHEY and SVGAGI. Unmatched junction bases numbered 4, after V lost 8 bases and J lost 5 bases. This CDR3 contains 14 residues. The CDR3 region has the DNA TGTGCCAGCCTCCCTAGCGGGGGGACCGGGGAGCTGTTTTTT. Its protein product is CASLPSGGTGELFF.

V and J are TRBV2 and TRBJ1-3; D ambiguous. Trimming took off 4 bases at V and 4 bases at J, with 8 bases between the two ends. The CDR3 sequence is 13 residues long. Germline V CDR1 and CDR2: SNHLY, FYNNEI. CDR3 nucleotide sequence: TGTGCCAGCAGTGGCAAAGCCGGAAACACCATATATTTT. Protein sequence: CASSGKAGNTIYF.

CDR3 nucleotides: TGTGCCACCAGCTGGAGCCTTGGAAACACCATATATTTT. It encodes CATSWSLGNTIYF. The chain joins TRBV15 to TRBJ1-3, with D uncertain. The germline CDR1 and CDR2 sequences are LNHNV and YYDKDF (reference sequence). There are 13 residues in the CDR3. Trimming stripped 5 bases from V and 3 bases from J, with 8 bases between. The entire variable domain, with the rest obtained from reference TRBV15 and TRBJ1-3, is as follows: DAMVIQNPRYQVTQFGKPVTLSCSQTLNHNVMYWYQQKSSQAPKLLFHYYDKDFNNEADTPDNFQSRRPNTSFCFLDIRSPGLGDTAMYLCATSWSLGNTIYFGEGSWLTVV.

The J gene is TRBJ2-7, the V gene TRBV3-1 (or the pseudogene TRBV3-2), with D perhaps matching TRBD2 (5 bases). V was trimmed by 0 bases and J by 7 bases, leaving 16 bases between them. The CDR3 sequence is 15 residues long. Looked up from germline, CDR1 is LGHDT and CDR2 is YNNKEL (reference sequence). In DNA, the CDR3 is TGTGCCAGCAGCCAAGATCTGGTAAGCGGTCGGGAGCAGTACTTC. Protein sequence: CASSQDLVSGREQYF.

This clone appeared once. The genes are TRBV7-2 and TRBJ2-1, with D possibly TRBD1 on 6 matching bases. The CDR3 is 14 residues long. Germline CDR1 and CDR2: SGHTA and FQGNSA. V was clipped by 7 bases and J by 1 base, with 11 bases between them. The CDR3 loop reads CASIKGVSYNEQFF. The DNA for the CDR3 is TGTGCCAGCATCAAGGGGGTTTCCTACAATGAGCAGTTCTTC.

In its sample, this clone was seen a few times. The rearrangement links TRBV3-1 (or the pseudogene TRBV3-2) to TRBJ2-2; 9 nucleotides agree with TRBD1. CDR3 length: 15 amino acids. CDR1 and CDR2 from the germline V gene are LGHDT and YNNKEL (reference sequence). V gave up 4 bases and J gave up 3 bases; unmatched junction bases: 3. The CDR3 sequence is CASSPRTGDTGELFF. In nucleotides, the CDR3 is TGTGCCAGCAGCCCCAGGACAGGGGACACCGGGGAGCTGTTTTTT.